This T cell receptor beta chain was captured in a study of blood T cell repertoires in COVID-19. On the study more broadly: The United States, Italy and Spain were the sources of the acute and convalescent COVID-19 samples.

Patients from Seattle were sampled longitudinally, starting during active infection. The germline gives CDR1 MNHEY, CDR2 SMNVEV (reference sequence). This CDR3 has 13 residues. Trimming took off 3 bases at V and 0 bases at J, with 3 bases between the two ends. Per the original data handling: For nucleated cells, counts were estimated from reference gene primer amplification. Clones were read by immunoSEQ multiplex PCR, and TCRdb kept only the in-frame ones, dropping some. That table is the source of V, J and clone size, and D and trimming were worked out from the DNA. In the table there are 150,000 to 250,000 clones, roughly 77% of which are singletons.

The sequenced sample consisted of peripheral blood. This receptor was obtained from a woman in her 40s with COVID-19, enrolled during active disease. V is TRBV27 and J is TRBJ1-5; D gene uncertain. The CDR3 nucleotides read TGTGCCAGCAGTTTTTATAGCAATCAGCCCCAGCATTTT. Translation: CASSFYSNQPQHF.